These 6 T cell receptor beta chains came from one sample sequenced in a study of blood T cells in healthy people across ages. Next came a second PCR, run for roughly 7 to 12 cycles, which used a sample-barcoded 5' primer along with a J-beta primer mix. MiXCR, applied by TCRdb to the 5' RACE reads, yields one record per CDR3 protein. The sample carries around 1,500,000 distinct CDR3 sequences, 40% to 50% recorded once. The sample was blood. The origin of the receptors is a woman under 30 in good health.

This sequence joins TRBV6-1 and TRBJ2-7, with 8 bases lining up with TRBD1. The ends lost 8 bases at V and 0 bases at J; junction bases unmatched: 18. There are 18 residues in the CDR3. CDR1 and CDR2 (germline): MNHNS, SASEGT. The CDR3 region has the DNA TGTGCCAGCGCAAGGATTGGACAGGGAGTCACTAGCTCCTACGAGCAGTACTTC. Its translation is CASARIGQGVTSSYEQYF.

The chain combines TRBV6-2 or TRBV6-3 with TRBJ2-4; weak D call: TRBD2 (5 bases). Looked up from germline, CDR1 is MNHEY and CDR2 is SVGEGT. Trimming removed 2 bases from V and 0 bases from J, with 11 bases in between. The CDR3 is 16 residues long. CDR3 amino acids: CASSYARGVAKNIQYF. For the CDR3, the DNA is TGTGCCAGCAGTTACGCCCGGGGAGTAGCCAAAAACATTCAGTACTTC.

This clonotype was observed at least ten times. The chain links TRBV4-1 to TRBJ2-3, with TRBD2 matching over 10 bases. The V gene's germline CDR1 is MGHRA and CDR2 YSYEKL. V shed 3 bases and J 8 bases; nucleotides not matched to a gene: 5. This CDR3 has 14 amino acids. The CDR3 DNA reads TGCGCCAGCAGCCAGGGCGGACTAGCGGTTACGCAGTATTTT. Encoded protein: CASSQGGLAVTQYF.

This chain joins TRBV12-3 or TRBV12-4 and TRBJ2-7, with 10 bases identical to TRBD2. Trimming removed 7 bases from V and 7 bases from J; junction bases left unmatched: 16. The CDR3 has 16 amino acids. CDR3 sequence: CASTRARLAGAGEQYF. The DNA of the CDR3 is TGTGCCAGCACCAGAGCTCGCCTAGCGGGAGCGGGTGAGCAGTACTTC.

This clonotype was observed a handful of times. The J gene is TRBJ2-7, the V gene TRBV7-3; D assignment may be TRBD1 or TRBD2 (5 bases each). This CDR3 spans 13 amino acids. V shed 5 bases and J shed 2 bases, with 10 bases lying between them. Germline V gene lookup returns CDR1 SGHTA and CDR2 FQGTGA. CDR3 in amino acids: CASSPWGTYEQYF. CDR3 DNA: TGTGCCAGCAGCCCCTGGGGGACCTACGAGCAGTACTTC.

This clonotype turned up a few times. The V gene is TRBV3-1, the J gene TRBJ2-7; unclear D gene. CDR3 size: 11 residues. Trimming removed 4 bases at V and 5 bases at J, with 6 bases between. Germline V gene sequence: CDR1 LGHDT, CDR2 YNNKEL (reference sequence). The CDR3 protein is CASSRSDEQYF. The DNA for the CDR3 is TGTGCCAGCAGCCGGTCCGACGAGCAGTACTTC.